Presented here are 32 T cell receptor beta chains from one specimen sequenced in a study of cytomegalovirus exposure and HLA in healthy donors. PCR amplification relied on 60 Vbeta primers (plus 13 Jbeta primers). Generated by immunoSEQ multiplex PCR, the TCRdb table keeps only in-frame clones and is missing some. Its clone listing holds roughly 120,000 clones. Sequencing was carried out using PBMCs. These receptors were collected from a man younger than 35 in good health and CMV-seronegative.

The rearrangement uses TRBV27 and TRBJ1-5; TRBD1 might be the D (6 bases). Germline loops: CDR1 MNHEY, CDR2 SMNVEV (reference sequence). CDR3 length: 12 amino acids. With 3 bases removed from V and 8 bases from J, the gap between germline ends came to 8 bases. The DNA of the CDR3 is TGTGCCAGCAGTTTGCAGGGGAAGCCCCAGCATTTT. It codes for CASSLQGKPQHF.

This chain joins TRBV1 and TRBJ2-5; TRBD2 was called by the table and not checked on the DNA. TRBV1 is a known pseudogene. The CDR3 is made up of 15 amino acids. The CDR3 DNA is TGCACCAGCACCGCGTCACTAGCGGAGGGGGAGACCCAGTACTTC. The encoded protein is CTSTASLAEGETQYF.

This chain connects TRBV30 to TRBJ2-7, with TRBD2 identical over 7 bases. Germline V gene sequence: CDR1 GTSNPN, CDR2 SVGIG (reference sequence). J gave up 4 bases and V 1 base, and 7 bases lay outside the gene matches. The CDR3 totals 14 residues. CDR3 region: CAWSDQRGRYEQYF. The CDR3 bases are TGTGCCTGGAGTGACCAGCGGGGCCGTTACGAGCAGTACTTC.

The chain carries TRBV30 and TRBJ2-1; 7 bases line up with TRBD2. Germline loops: CDR1 GTSNPN, CDR2 SVGIG (reference sequence). With V trimmed by 3 bases and J by 15 bases, 14 bases remained unmatched. This CDR3 region has 13 residues. This CDR3 is CAWSPTGAGEGFF. The CDR3 DNA is TGTGCCTGGAGCCCTACCGGGGCGGGAGAGGGGTTCTTC.

The chain joins TRBV7-2 to TRBJ1-1; TRBD1 might be the D (6 bases). Germline CDR1 SGHTA, CDR2 FQGNSA. The V gene lost 1 base and the J gene lost 1 base, with 7 bases spanning the gap. The CDR3 is 14 amino acids. The chain's CDR3 is CASSLGTANTEAFF. Written as DNA, the CDR3 is TGTGCCAGCAGCTTAGGGACAGCGAACACTGAAGCTTTCTTT.

This rearrangement joins TRBV28 to TRBJ1-1, with D possibly matching TRBD1 (6 bases). This CDR3 region has 19 residues. The V end lost 5 bases, the J end lost 0 bases, and 25 bases lay between the germline ends. The V gene's germline CDR1 is MDHEN and CDR2 SYDVKM. CDR3 sequence reads: CASSPPMGGGVGMNTEAFF. The CDR3 DNA reads TGTGCCAGCAGTCCCCCAATGGGAGGGGGAGTAGGGATGAACACTGAAGCTTTCTTT.

CDR3 sequence: CASSYNIAGGTDTQYF. The CDR3 DNA reads as TGTGCCAGCAGCTACAATATAGCGGGAGGGACAGATACGCAGTATTTT. The chain has TRBV27 and TRBJ2-3; 11 nucleotides line up with TRBD2. J gave up 3 bases and V 6 bases, and 8 bases lay outside the gene matches. The CDR3 loop spans 16 amino acids. Germline loops: CDR1 MNHEY, CDR2 SMNVEV (reference sequence).

The gene calls are TRBV19 and TRBJ2-1; 14 bases are shared with TRBD2. V was pared by 5 bases and J by 5 bases, with 17 bases of the junction left unmatched. The V gene's germline CDR1 is LNHDA and CDR2 SQIVND (reference sequence). The CDR3 consists of 20 residues. This CDR3 is CASSPPGWTSGRFGNNEQFF. DNA of the CDR3: TGTGCCAGTAGTCCACCCGGTTGGACTAGCGGGAGGTTTGGGAACAATGAGCAGTTCTTC.

The chain joins TRBV4-1 to TRBJ2-3; 9 nucleotides align to TRBD2. The CDR3 loop spans 19 amino acids. Germline assignment: CDR1 MGHRA and CDR2 YSYEKL. V was clipped by 2 bases and J by 1 base; unmatched bases: 13. The DNA for the CDR3 is TGCGCCAGCAGCCAACGAAACGCGGGGGGGCCTTGGGGCACAGATACGCAGTATTTT. The encoded protein is CASSQRNAGGPWGTDTQYF.

The chain combines TRBV19 with TRBJ1-5; TRBD1 aligns across 7 bases. This CDR3 spans 17 amino acids. With V trimmed by 5 bases and J by 2 bases, 12 bases remained unmatched. The germline V gene has CDR1 LNHDA and CDR2 SQIVND (reference sequence). The chain's CDR3 is CASSAGTDKSGNQPQHF. The CDR3 DNA sequence: TGTGCCAGTAGTGCCGGGACAGACAAAAGCGGCAATCAGCCCCAGCATTTT.

This chain uses TRBV6-1 with TRBJ1-2, with D perhaps TRBD1 (5 bases). CDR3 length: 15 amino acids. Trimming took off 6 bases at V and 0 bases at J, with 14 bases between the two ends. Germline values: CDR1 MNHNS, CDR2 SASEGT. The CDR3 DNA follows: TGTGCCAGCAGGGCCCCCCTACAGGCTAACTATGGCTACACCTTC. Residues: CASRAPLQANYGYTF.

The chain carries TRBV27 and TRBJ1-2; 8 positions agree with TRBD1. The germline V gene has CDR1 MNHEY and CDR2 SMNVEV (reference sequence). The CDR3 has 13 residues. V gave up 1 base and J gave up 7 bases; unmatched junction bases: 2. The CDR3 sequence is CASSLYRGGGYTF. In DNA form, the CDR3 reads TGTGCCAGCAGTTTATACAGGGGGGGTGGCTACACCTTC.

Here the CDR3 DNA reads TGTGCCAGCAGTTCCCACAGGCGACGACATGGCTACACCTTC. This sequence encodes CASSSHRRRHGYTF. The chain combines TRBV2 with TRBJ1-2, with D perhaps matching TRBD1 (5 bases). The CDR3 sequence is 14 residues long. V lost 5 bases and J lost 6, with 16 bases in between. Germline CDR1 SNHLY, CDR2 FYNNEI.

The V and J genes are TRBV12-5 and TRBJ1-1, with 7 bases lining up with TRBD1. This CDR3 spans 15 amino acids. CDR1 LGHNT and CDR2 FRNRAP come from the germline V gene. Trimming at V came to 6 bases and at J to 3 bases, leaving 10 bases not matched to a gene. CDR3 sequence (DNA): TGTGCTAGTGGGACCGGGACAGCGTATGACACTGAAGCTTTCTTT. This translates into CASGTGTAYDTEAFF.

The CDR3 DNA is TGTGCCAGCAGTGGACAGGGGCTACGAGGGCAGTACTTC. Its protein product is CASSGQGLRGQYF. The V and J genes are TRBV28 and TRBJ2-5, with 9 bases that match TRBD1. J was trimmed by 11 bases and V by 5 bases; bases with no gene match: 9. There are 13 residues in the CDR3. Germline V lookup: CDR1 MDHEN, CDR2 SYDVKM. Using reference TRBV28 and TRBJ2-5 for the parts outside the CDR3, the full variable domain is DVKVTQSSRYLVKRTGEKVFLECVQDMDHENMFWYRQDPGLGLRLIYFSYDVKMKEKGDIPEGYSVSREKKERFSLILESASTNQTSMYLCASSGQGLRGQYFGPGTRLLVL.

The chain links TRBV30 to TRBJ2-4; 9 nucleotides align to TRBD1. The CDR3 covers 12 residues. The J segment lost 9 bases and the V segment lost 5 bases, leaving 5 bases of the junction unmatched. Per the germline V gene, CDR1 is GTSNPN and CDR2 is SVGIG (reference sequence). DNA of the CDR3: TGTGCCTGGGGGACAGGGCGAATCATTCAGTACTTC. This translates into CAWGTGRIIQYF.

The chain is built from TRBV19 and TRBJ1-1, with 9 bases fitting TRBD1. Germline CDR1 LNHDA, CDR2 SQIVND (reference sequence). V lost 7 bases and J lost 4; bases outside the gene matches: 4. The CDR3 has 13 residues. CDR3 amino acids: CASIQGAGTEAFF. CDR3 DNA sequence: TGTGCCAGTATACAGGGGGCAGGCACTGAAGCTTTCTTT.

The rearrangement links TRBV2 to TRBJ1-1, with 8 bases aligning to TRBD1. With 6 bases clipped from V and 4 bases from J, the junction kept 7 bases outside the gene matches. This CDR3 is 14 amino acids long. The germline V gene has CDR1 SNHLY and CDR2 FYNNEI. The CDR3 bases are TGTGCCAGCAGGGCCGACAGGGGAGGCACTGAAGCTTTCTTT. This codes for CASRADRGGTEAFF.

The genes are TRBV28 and TRBJ2-1; D is undetermined. The CDR3 loop spans 15 amino acids. Germline lookup yields CDR1 MDHEN and CDR2 SYDVKM. V shed 11 bases and J shed 2 bases, with 19 bases lying between them. CDR3 DNA: TGTGCCGGCACTAACTTCCAGCGCCCCTACAATGAGCAGTTCTTC. Translation gives CAGTNFQRPYNEQFF.

The CDR3 region is CASSVGGGATEAFF. DNA of the CDR3: TGTGCCAGCAGCGTAGGTGGGGGGGCCACTGAAGCTTTCTTT. V is TRBV9 and J is TRBJ1-1; D perhaps matches TRBD1 (6 bases). The CDR3 length is 14 residues. Germline loops: CDR1 SGDLS, CDR2 YYNGEE. V was clipped by 0 bases and J by 4 bases, with 10 bases between them. The entire variable domain, with the rest obtained from reference TRBV9 and TRBJ1-1, is as follows: DSGVTQTPKHLITATGQRVTLRCSPRSGDLSVYWYQQSLDQGLQFLIQYYNGEERAKGNILERFSAQQFPDLHSELNLSSLELGDSALYFCASSVGGGATEAFFGQGTRLTVV.

The gene calls are TRBV5-1 and TRBJ1-4, with D tentatively TRBD1 (5 bases). This CDR3 spans 16 amino acids. CDR1 is SGHRS, CDR2 YFSETQ, per germline. Trimming took 3 bases from V and 0 from J, leaving 12 bases between them. The CDR3 here is CASSWGGPTTNEKLFF. In DNA form, the CDR3 reads TGCGCCAGCAGCTGGGGGGGACCGACAACTAATGAAAAACTGTTTTTT.

The J gene is TRBJ2-7, the V gene TRBV27; D uncertain. CDR3 length equals 14 residues. The ends were cut back, 3 bases at V and 4 bases at J, with 13 bases in the middle. Looked up from germline, CDR1 is MNHEY and CDR2 is SMNVEV (reference sequence). CDR3 protein: CASSFYDTRYEQYF. CDR3 nucleotides: TGTGCCAGCAGTTTTTACGACACACGATACGAGCAGTACTTC.

V is TRBV19 and J is TRBJ2-1; 11 bases align to TRBD2. The CDR3 is 15 amino acids. The junction had 4 bases not matched to a gene; V was cut back by 5 bases and J by 4 bases. Germline V gene data show CDR1 as LNHDA and CDR2 as SQIVND (reference sequence). The CDR3, as DNA: TGTGCCAGTAGTGCTAGCGGGGGGAGTTACAATGAGCAGTTCTTC. Its protein product is CASSASGGSYNEQFF.

The genes are TRBV4-1 and TRBJ1-5; TRBD1 is a possible D gene (6 bases). V was clipped by 4 bases and J by 2 bases, with 15 bases between them. This CDR3 region has 16 residues. Germline V gene data show CDR1 as MGHRA and CDR2 as YSYEKL. In DNA, the CDR3 is TGCGCCAGCAGCCCTGAAAAAGGACAGCGCAATCAGCCCCAGCATTTT. It encodes CASSPEKGQRNQPQHF.

J is TRBJ2-7 and V is TRBV7-9, with D unclear. Germline V lookup: CDR1 SEHNR, CDR2 FQNEAQ (reference sequence). This CDR3 region has 13 residues. V was clipped by 5 bases and J by 3 bases, with 11 bases between them. The CDR3 DNA reads as TGTGCCAGCAGCCCTTACCAGGACTACGAGCAGTACTTC. Its translation: CASSPYQDYEQYF.

This sequence joins TRBV29-1 and TRBJ1-1; D uncertain. Germline values: CDR1 SQVTM, CDR2 ANQGSEA. Deletions cut 7 bases from V and 0 bases from J, with 9 bases between. CDR3 length equals 12 residues. CDR3 in DNA: TGCAGCGGGAGGGTATTGAACACTGAAGCTTTCTTT. The encoded protein is CSGRVLNTEAFF.

The CDR3 region has the DNA TGTGCCAGCAGAACTAGCGGGCTGTCCTACGAGCAGTACTTC. Translated, it gives CASRTSGLSYEQYF. This rearrangement joins TRBV25-1 to TRBJ2-7; 9 nucleotides line up with TRBD2. This CDR3 is 14 amino acids long. V lost 6 bases, J lost 1 base, and 4 bases stayed unmatched. CDR1 is MGHDK and CDR2 is SYGVNS in the germline V gene.

V is TRBV5-1 and J is TRBJ2-6; no firm D call. Trimming stripped 3 bases from V and 0 bases from J, with 10 bases between. Germline CDR1 and CDR2: SGHRS and YFSETQ. The CDR3 runs to 16 residues. The CDR3 loop is CASSSPSRSGANVLTF. In DNA form, the CDR3 reads TGCGCCAGCAGCTCCCCCTCCCGCTCTGGGGCCAACGTCCTGACTTTC.

This sequence joins TRBV7-9 and TRBJ2-1; 7 bases agree with TRBD2. Germline V lookup: CDR1 SEHNR, CDR2 FQNEAQ (reference sequence). V dropped 8 bases and J dropped 2; count of bases not matched to a gene: 9. This CDR3 region has 15 residues. The CDR3 is CASDLGSGTYNEQFF. CDR3 DNA: TGTGCCAGCGATTTAGGAAGCGGGACCTACAATGAGCAGTTCTTC.

CDR3 DNA: TGTGCCAGTAGTCCAAGGACAGGAAACACAGATACGCAGTATTTT. It encodes CASSPRTGNTDTQYF. The chain is built from TRBV19 and TRBJ2-3; 7 bases line up with TRBD1. V shed 5 bases and J 2 bases; nucleotides not matched to a gene: 7. Germline CDR1 reads LNHDA; CDR2 reads SQIVND (reference sequence). The CDR3 has 15 residues.

CDR3 loop: CASSFGWEGYEQYF. Here the CDR3 DNA reads TGTGCCAGCAGTTTCGGGTGGGAGGGCTACGAGCAGTACTTC. The chain has TRBV27 and TRBJ2-7, with 7 positions matching TRBD2. Germline CDR1 is MNHEY and CDR2 is SMNVEV (reference sequence). V shed 3 bases, J shed 3 bases, and the junction held 5 bases outside the gene matches. The CDR3 is 14 amino acids.

The rearrangement uses TRBV7-9 and TRBJ1-1; 11 nucleotides line up with TRBD1. This CDR3 comprises 14 residues. Per the germline V gene, CDR1 is SEHNR and CDR2 is FQNEAQ (reference sequence). The J segment lost 5 bases and the V segment lost 5 bases, leaving 4 bases of the junction unmatched. The CDR3: CASSRTGGRTEAFF. In DNA, the CDR3 is TGTGCCAGCAGCCGGACAGGGGGCAGGACTGAAGCTTTCTTT.